The 27 T cell receptor beta chains below were found in one sample sequenced in a study of cytomegalovirus exposure and HLA in healthy donors. Amplification used 60 Vbeta primers and 13 Jbeta primers. Clones were read by immunoSEQ multiplex PCR, and TCRdb kept only the in-frame ones, dropping some. The sample lists about 120,000 clones; over 65% were seen once. Sequences were obtained from PBMCs. Every receptor here comes from a woman between 50 and 59 years old in good health and CMV-seropositive.

This clone was seen only once. CDR3 amino acids: CASSPLLAGGLNTGELFF. The CDR3 region has the DNA TGTGCCAGCAGCCCGCTGCTAGCGGGGGGGTTGAACACCGGGGAGCTGTTTTTT. The V and J genes are TRBV7-9 and TRBJ2-2; 12 positions agree with TRBD2. The ends lost 5 bases at V and 1 base at J; junction bases unmatched: 8. The germline CDR1 and CDR2 sequences are SEHNR and FQNEAQ (reference sequence). The CDR3 contains 18 residues.

This chain links TRBV19 with TRBJ2-7; 9 bases align to TRBD1. Germline CDR1 LNHDA, CDR2 SQIVND (reference sequence). V lost 5 bases to trimming and J lost 7 bases; unmatched junction nucleotides: 15. The CDR3 runs to 16 residues. The CDR3 DNA is TGTGCCAGTAGTTTGCGATCCGGGACAGGGACACGGGAGCAGTACTTC. Translated, it gives CASSLRSGTGTREQYF.

The CDR3 DNA is TGTGCCAGCAGCCCGGGACAGGGTAGGGATGAGCAGTTCTTC. Its translation: CASSPGQGRDEQFF. The rearrangement links TRBV5-4 to TRBJ2-1, with TRBD1 identical over 9 bases. Germline V gives CDR1 SGHNT, CDR2 YYREEE (reference sequence). V dropped 4 bases and J dropped 8; count of bases not matched to a gene: 7. The CDR3 has 14 amino acids.

The J gene is TRBJ2-1, the V gene TRBV19; 12 nucleotides match TRBD2. The germline V gene encodes CDR1 LNHDA and CDR2 SQIVND (reference sequence). Trimming cost V 6 bases and J 4 bases; bases outside gene matches: 7. This CDR3 is built from 16 residues. This CDR3 is CASSRTSGKGYNEQFF. The CDR3 region has the DNA TGTGCCAGTAGCAGGACTAGCGGGAAGGGTTACAATGAGCAGTTCTTC.

The V and J genes are TRBV30 and TRBJ1-2; perhaps TRBD1 as D (5 bases). The germline CDR1 and CDR2 sequences are GTSNPN and SVGIG (reference sequence). The CDR3 loop spans 16 amino acids. The V end was cut by 3 bases, the J end by 1 base, with 18 bases between. CDR3 in amino acids: CAWRGTRDSLNYGYTF. CDR3 nucleotides: TGTGCCTGGAGGGGGACGAGGGACTCCCTTAACTATGGCTACACCTTC.

This clone was observed once. This chain joins TRBV19 and TRBJ1-2; TRBD1 agrees at 10 bases. The CDR3 totals 14 residues. CDR1 is LNHDA and CDR2 is SQIVND in the germline V gene (reference sequence). With V trimmed by 1 base and J by 4 bases, 0 bases remained unmatched. The CDR3 region has the DNA TGTGCCAGTAGTATAGGGACAGGGGGCTATGGCTACACCTTC. It yields the protein CASSIGTGGYGYTF.

The V gene is TRBV7-2, the J gene TRBJ2-3; no clear D gene. The germline V and J ends were trimmed by 5 bases and 2 bases, with 14 bases remaining between them. Germline CDR1 and CDR2: SGHTA and FQGNSA. The CDR3 spans 15 residues. The CDR3 region is CASSPQYLDTDTQYF. CDR3 sequence (DNA): TGTGCCAGCAGCCCCCAATATTTAGACACAGATACGCAGTATTTT.

The chain carries TRBV7-9 and TRBJ1-1; TRBD1 aligns across 7 bases. The CDR3 runs 14 residues. J was trimmed by 0 bases and V by 5 bases; bases with no gene match: 3. Germline CDR1 reads SEHNR; CDR2 reads FQNEAQ (reference sequence). The DNA for the CDR3 is TGTGCCAGCAGCCAGGGACAGTTGAACACTGAAGCTTTCTTT. Translated: CASSQGQLNTEAFF.

The V gene is TRBV25-1, the J gene TRBJ1-1; 7 bases agree with TRBD1. CDR3 length: 14 residues. V shed 5 bases, J shed 4 bases, and the junction held 7 bases outside the gene matches. CDR1 and CDR2 (germline): MGHDK, SYGVNS. The CDR3 coding sequence is TGTGCCAGCAGTCTGGGACAGACATCCACTGAAGCTTTCTTT. Its translation is CASSLGQTSTEAFF.

This chain links TRBV5-5 with TRBJ1-3; no reliable D call. There are 17 residues in the CDR3. V was pared by 0 bases and J by 3 bases, with 16 bases between. Germline CDR1 and CDR2: SGHKS and YYEKEE (reference sequence). Written as DNA, the CDR3 is TGTGCCAGCAGCTTGGCTGCGCGGGTAAATGATGGAAACACCATATATTTT. This encodes CASSLAARVNDGNTIYF. Full variable domain (missing parts from reference TRBV5-5 and TRBJ1-3): DAGVTQSPTHLIKTRGQQVTLRCSPISGHKSVSWYQQVLGQGPQFIFQYYEKEERGRGNFPDRFSARQFPNYSSELNVNALLLGDSALYLCASSLAARVNDGNTIYFGEGSWLTVV.

This clone was counted a few times. The J gene is TRBJ1-5, the V gene TRBV18; 12 bases line up with TRBD1. The CDR3 covers 15 residues. V was clipped by 4 bases and J by 6 bases; unmatched bases: 4. Germline-derived CDR1 and CDR2 are KGHSH and LQKENI. CDR3 in amino acids: CASSRDRGRSQPQHF. The CDR3, as DNA: TGTGCCAGCTCACGGGACAGGGGGCGAAGTCAGCCCCAGCATTTT.

This rearrangement joins TRBV4-3 to TRBJ1-1; D may be TRBD1 (5 bases). V shed 1 base and J shed 7 bases, with 7 bases lying between them. Germline CDR1 and CDR2: LGHNA and YSLEER. This CDR3 comprises 12 residues. The CDR3 DNA follows: TGCGCCAGCAGCCAAGGACAGTTTGAAGCTTTCTTT. As protein: CASSQGQFEAFF.

This clone has a single count. This sequence joins TRBV29-1 and TRBJ2-7; 8 bases are shared with TRBD1. The V gene's germline CDR1 is SQVTM and CDR2 ANQGSEA. With V trimmed by 7 bases and J by 3 bases, 11 bases remained unmatched. CDR3 length equals 14 residues. CDR3 amino acids: CSAGSAGTGYEQYF. The CDR3 DNA reads TGCAGCGCGGGGTCTGCCGGGACAGGCTACGAGCAGTACTTC.

The genes are TRBV5-4 and TRBJ1-1; TRBD1 matches at 7 bases. V trimming: 4 bases; J trimming: 3 bases; junction bases outside the gene matches: 6. The germline CDR1 and CDR2 sequences are SGHNT and YYREEE (reference sequence). CDR3 size: 14 residues. CDR3 in amino acids: CASSEGQRYTEAFF. In DNA, the CDR3 is TGTGCCAGCAGCGAGGGACAGCGGTACACTGAAGCTTTCTTT.

The rearrangement joins TRBV18 to TRBJ1-1; D remains ambiguous. Trimming pared 3 bases from V and 1 base from J, leaving 12 bases between. Germline CDR1 KGHSH, CDR2 LQKENI. The CDR3 has 15 residues. For the CDR3, the DNA is TGTGCCAGCTCACCTTTCGAGGCGCAGAACACTGAAGCTTTCTTT. It yields the protein CASSPFEAQNTEAFF.

The gene calls are TRBV11-2 and TRBJ2-5, with a weak D call TRBD2 (5 bases). Germline CDR1 is SGHAT and CDR2 is FQNNGV. The CDR3 contains 14 residues. Trimming pared 2 bases from V and 2 bases from J, leaving 9 bases between. The CDR3 coding sequence is TGTGCCAGCAGCTTATTTGGAGGACAAGAGACCCAGTACTTC. Translation gives CASSLFGGQETQYF.

The J gene is TRBJ1-1, the V gene TRBV15; D unresolved. Germline V gene lookup returns CDR1 LNHNV and CDR2 YYDKDF (reference sequence). This CDR3 has 16 amino acids. V was clipped by 0 bases and J by 7 bases, with 18 bases between them. The CDR3 is CATSRDYAGSSFEAFF. CDR3 nucleotides: TGTGCCACCAGCAGAGATTATGCGGGTTCCTCCTTTGAAGCTTTCTTT.

DNA for the CDR3: TGTGCCTGGAGCAAACAGGGTTATGGGCCAAGCTATGGCTACACCTTC. It encodes CAWSKQGYGPSYGYTF. The chain joins TRBV30 to TRBJ1-2; D is possibly TRBD1 (6 bases). The CDR3 is made up of 16 amino acids. Trimming took 3 bases from V and 4 from J, leaving 21 bases between them. Germline V gene sequence: CDR1 GTSNPN, CDR2 SVGIG (reference sequence).

This chain links TRBV4-1 with TRBJ2-3; TRBD1 is a possible D gene (5 bases). Trimming stripped 3 bases from V and 1 base from J, with 14 bases between. Germline V CDR1 and CDR2: MGHRA, YSYEKL. This CDR3 spans 16 amino acids. CDR3 protein: CASSQAPGRGTDTQYF. The CDR3 DNA reads as TGCGCCAGCAGCCAGGCTCCAGGCAGGGGCACAGATACGCAGTATTTT.

The CDR3 sequence: CASSQAPTGGQFETQYF. The CDR3 DNA sequence: TGCGCCAGCAGCCAAGCCCCGACAGGGGGCCAGTTTGAGACCCAGTACTTC. The rearrangement uses TRBV4-3 and TRBJ2-5; 10 positions agree with TRBD1. The CDR3 contains 17 residues. V was clipped by 1 base and J by 5 bases; unmatched bases: 10. Germline V lookup: CDR1 LGHNA, CDR2 YSLEER.

As for this clone: This sample includes further DNA sequences coding for the same CDR3. The rearrangement links TRBV18 to TRBJ2-5; the D gene is possibly TRBD2 (6 bases). V lost 3 bases and J lost 1, with 6 bases in between. Looked up from germline, CDR1 is KGHSH and CDR2 is LQKENI. CDR3 length: 13 amino acids. CDR3 nucleotide sequence: TGTGCCAGCTCACCCGGGAGCCAAGAGACCCAGTACTTC. Its translation: CASSPGSQETQYF.

In this sample, this clone turned up a few times. The chain employs TRBV6-5 and TRBJ1-4, with TRBD1 matching 7 bases. Germline CDR1 reads MNHEY; CDR2 reads SVGAGI. The CDR3 loop spans 14 amino acids. V dropped 6 bases and J dropped 8; count of bases not matched to a gene: 9. CDR3 bases: TGTGCCAGCAGCGGAGACAGGGCTTCCGAAAAACTGTTTTTT. It is translated as CASSGDRASEKLFF.

This clone was recorded only once. The DNA for the CDR3 is TGTGCCACCCAGGAGGTTAAGTTAGAGACCCAGTACTTC. This sequence encodes CATQEVKLETQYF. The gene calls are TRBV2 and TRBJ2-5; maybe TRBD2 (5 bases). CDR3 length equals 13 residues. Germline CDR1 reads SNHLY; CDR2 reads FYNNEI. V was trimmed by 10 bases and J by 4 bases, leaving 16 bases between them. The full variable domain, rest sourced from reference TRBV2 and TRBJ2-5, is EPEVTQTPSHQVTQMGQEVILRCVPISNHLYFYWYRQILGQKVEFLVSFYNNEISEKSEIFDDQFSVERPDGSNFTLKIRSTKLEDSAMYFCATQEVKLETQYFGPGTRLLVL.

The CDR3 sequence is CASSSGTGELFF. The DNA for the CDR3 is TGTGCCAGCAGCTCGGGCACCGGGGAGCTGTTTTTT. The chain has TRBV7-7 and TRBJ2-2; no clear D. The germline V gene has CDR1 SSHAT and CDR2 FNYEAQ (reference sequence). V lost 4 bases and J lost 4, with 4 bases in between. The CDR3 is 12 residues long.

This clone was picked up a small number of times. The J gene is TRBJ1-3, the V gene TRBV27, with 8 bases that match TRBD1. V was clipped by 5 bases and J by 0 bases; unmatched bases: 12. CDR1 is MNHEY, CDR2 SMNVEV, per germline (reference sequence). This CDR3 is 18 amino acids long. CDR3 sequence reads: CASSPYSTGALSGNTIYF. The CDR3 coding sequence is TGTGCCAGCAGTCCCTACTCGACAGGGGCGCTCTCTGGAAACACCATATATTTT.

The chain employs TRBV19 and TRBJ1-2; 7 bases are a match to TRBD1. The length of the CDR3 is 15 residues. Per the germline V gene, CDR1 is LNHDA and CDR2 is SQIVND (reference sequence). After removal of 7 bases from V and 8 bases from J, the junction contained 16 bases not matched to a gene. The CDR3 coding sequence is TGTGCCAGTAAGGCTACCAGGGGGTTTGGATTGGGCTACACCTTC. Amino acids: CASKATRGFGLGYTF.

This clone came up a few times. CDR3 loop: CASSIGLAGTYEQYF. The CDR3 coding sequence is TGTGCCAGTAGTATAGGACTAGCGGGGACCTACGAGCAGTACTTC. The rearrangement uses TRBV19 and TRBJ2-7; 11 bases are shared with TRBD2. Trimming cost V 1 base and J 2 bases; bases outside gene matches: 1. The germline CDR1 and CDR2 sequences are LNHDA and SQIVND (reference sequence). The CDR3 has 15 amino acids.